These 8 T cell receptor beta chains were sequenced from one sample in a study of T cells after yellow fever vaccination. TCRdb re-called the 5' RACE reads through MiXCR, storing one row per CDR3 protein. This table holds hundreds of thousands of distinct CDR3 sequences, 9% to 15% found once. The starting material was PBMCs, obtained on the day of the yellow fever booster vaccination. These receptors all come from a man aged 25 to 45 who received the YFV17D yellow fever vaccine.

CDR3 DNA sequence: TGTGCCAGCAGCTCCTACCAATTCGGGTACGAGCAGTACTTC. It codes for CASSSYQFGYEQYF. The chain joins TRBV7-2 to TRBJ2-7; the D is unclear. Germline V gene data show CDR1 as SGHTA and CDR2 as FQGNSA. V lost 4 bases to trimming and J lost 4 bases, with 14 bases between them. This CDR3 has 14 residues.

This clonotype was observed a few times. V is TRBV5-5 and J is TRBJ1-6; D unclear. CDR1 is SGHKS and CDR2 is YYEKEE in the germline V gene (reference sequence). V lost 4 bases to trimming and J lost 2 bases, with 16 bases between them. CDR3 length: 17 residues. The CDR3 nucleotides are TGTGCCAGCAGCCCGCCGCACCGAAGCCCCTATAATTCACCCCTCCACTTT. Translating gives CASSPPHRSPYNSPLHF.

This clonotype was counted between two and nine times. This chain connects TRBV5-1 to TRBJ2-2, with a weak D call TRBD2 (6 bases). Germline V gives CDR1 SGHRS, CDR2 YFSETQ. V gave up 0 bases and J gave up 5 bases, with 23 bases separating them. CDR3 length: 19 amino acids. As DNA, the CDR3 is TGCGCCAGCAGCTTGGCCCCGGGACTCCCAAACTCCAAAACCGGGGAGCTGTTTTTT. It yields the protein CASSLAPGLPNSKTGELFF.

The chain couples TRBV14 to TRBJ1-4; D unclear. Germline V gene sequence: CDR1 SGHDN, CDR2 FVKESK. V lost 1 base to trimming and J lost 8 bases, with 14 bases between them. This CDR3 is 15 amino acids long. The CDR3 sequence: CASSQGRAGGEKLFF. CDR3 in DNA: TGTGCCAGCAGCCAAGGCCGGGCCGGAGGCGAAAAACTGTTTTTT.

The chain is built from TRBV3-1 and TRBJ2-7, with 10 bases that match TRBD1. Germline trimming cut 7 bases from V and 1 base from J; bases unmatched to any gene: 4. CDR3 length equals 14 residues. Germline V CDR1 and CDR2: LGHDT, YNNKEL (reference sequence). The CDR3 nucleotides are TGTGCCAGCAACCGGGACAGGGGTTCCTACGAGCAGTACTTC. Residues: CASNRDRGSYEQYF.

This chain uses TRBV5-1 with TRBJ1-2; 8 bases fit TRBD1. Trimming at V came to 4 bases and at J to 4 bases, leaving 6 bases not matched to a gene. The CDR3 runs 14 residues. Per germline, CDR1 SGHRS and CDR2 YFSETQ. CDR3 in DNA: TGCGCCAGCAGCGGAGGACAGGGTTCCTATGGCTACACCTTC. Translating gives CASSGGQGSYGYTF. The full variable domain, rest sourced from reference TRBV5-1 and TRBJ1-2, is KAGVTQTPRYLIKTRGQQVTLSCSPISGHRSVSWYQQTPGQGLQFLFEYFSETQRNKGNFPGRFSGRQFSNSRSEMNVSTLELGDSALYLCASSGGQGSYGYTFGSGTRLTVV.

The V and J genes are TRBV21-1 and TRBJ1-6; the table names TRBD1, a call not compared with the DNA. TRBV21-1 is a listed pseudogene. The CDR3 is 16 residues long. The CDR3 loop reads CASSKGEQGRSSPLHF. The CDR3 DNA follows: TGTGCCAGCAGCAAAGGGGAACAGGGACGAAGTTCACCCCTCCACTTT.

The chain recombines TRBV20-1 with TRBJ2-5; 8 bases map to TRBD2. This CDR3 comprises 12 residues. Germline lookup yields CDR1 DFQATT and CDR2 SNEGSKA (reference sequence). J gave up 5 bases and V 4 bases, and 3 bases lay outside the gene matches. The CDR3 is CSANSGSETQYF. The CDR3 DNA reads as TGCAGTGCTAACAGCGGGAGTGAGACCCAGTACTTC.